The clone carrying this T cell receptor (beta chain) occurred many times. Its antigen remains unidentified. These data originate in a study of T cell repertoires in cytomegalovirus infection. TCRdb called the reads again in MiXCR, with one record for every CDR3 protein. The table shows about a million distinct CDR3 sequences, with about a third occurring only once. Germline loops: CDR1 SEHNR, CDR2 FQNEAQ (reference sequence). Trimming took off 1 base at V and 5 bases at J, with 11 bases between the two ends. The CDR3 runs to 14 residues. The source was cultured CD8+ T cells from PBMCs, collected from culture after CMV antigen stimulation. The origin of this receptor is a human donor in good health (CMV status not recorded). Some clones in this sample may be carry-over from other donors' samples. The rearrangement uses TRBV7-9 and TRBJ2-5; a possible D gene is TRBD1 (5 bases). The chain's CDR3 is CASSLETVGETQYF. The CDR3 DNA sequence: TGTGCCAGCAGCTTAGAGACAGTGGGTGAGACCCAGTACTTC.